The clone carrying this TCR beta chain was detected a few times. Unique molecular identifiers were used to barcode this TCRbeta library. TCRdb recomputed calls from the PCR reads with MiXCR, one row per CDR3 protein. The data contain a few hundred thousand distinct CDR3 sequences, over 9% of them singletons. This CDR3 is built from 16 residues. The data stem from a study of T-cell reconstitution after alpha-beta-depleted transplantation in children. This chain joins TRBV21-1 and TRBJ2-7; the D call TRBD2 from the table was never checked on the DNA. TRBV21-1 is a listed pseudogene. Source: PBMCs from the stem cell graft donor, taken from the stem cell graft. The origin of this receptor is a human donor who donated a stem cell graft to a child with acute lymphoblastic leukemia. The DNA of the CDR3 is TGTGCCAGCAGCAAAGCTTGGACTAGCGGGAGATGGGAGCAGTACTTC. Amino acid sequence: CASSKAWTSGRWEQYF.